A single sample gave rise to the 8 T cell receptor beta chains below, sequenced in a study of identical twins. TCRdb analysed the 5' RACE reads with MiXCR anew, one entry per CDR3 protein. The sample has approximately 210,000 distinct CDR3 sequences; around 15% are singletons. The same data also contributed to another study, on T cells expressing NK-cell markers.

The sequenced sample was CD8+ T cells sorted from blood. Receptors originate from a woman younger than 30 in good health.

This clonotype was detected only a few times. The chain combines TRBV11-2 with TRBJ1-5, with D tentatively TRBD1 (5 bases). CDR3 length equals 13 residues. Per the germline V gene, CDR1 is SGHAT and CDR2 is FQNNGV. Trimming took off 3 bases at V and 5 bases at J, with 8 bases between the two ends. In nucleotides, the CDR3 is TGTGCCAGCAGCTTCGGGGGTCATCAGCCCCAGCATTTT. Translation: CASSFGGHQPQHF.

The chain has TRBV12-3 or TRBV12-4 and TRBJ2-1; D might be TRBD1 (6 bases). The CDR3 consists of 12 residues. The V gene lost 7 bases and the J gene lost 7 bases, with 11 bases spanning the gap. The CDR3 bases are TGTGCCAGCACCTCAGGGGTAAATGAGCAGTTCTTC. Translation: CASTSGVNEQFF.

The chain's CDR3 is CSAGSGYGYEQYF. DNA of the CDR3: TGCAGTGCCGGGTCCGGGTATGGGTACGAGCAGTACTTC. The gene calls are TRBV20-1 and TRBJ2-7; D is uncertain. Trimming left V 6 bases short and J 4 bases short, with 16 bases between. The CDR3 contains 13 residues. The germline CDR1 and CDR2 sequences are DFQATT and SNEGSKA (reference sequence).

This chain connects TRBV20-1 to TRBJ2-1, with D possibly being TRBD2 (5 bases). The V and J ends lost 1 base and 8 bases respectively, with 15 bases between them. CDR3 length equals 14 residues. CDR1 DFQATT and CDR2 SNEGSKA come from the germline V gene (reference sequence). The CDR3 nucleotides are TGCAGTGCTAGAGCGGGAAACTGGGTCGATGAGCAGTTCTTC. Translating gives CSARAGNWVDEQFF.

This clonotype was seen a handful of times. The chain has TRBV7-9 and TRBJ1-1, with D unclear. There are 13 residues in the CDR3. CDR1 is SEHNR and CDR2 is FQNEAQ in the germline V gene (reference sequence). V dropped 1 base and J dropped 7 bases, with 10 bases sitting between them. CDR3 DNA: TGTGCCAGCAGCTTAGACACCCGACATGAAGCTTTCTTT. This sequence encodes CASSLDTRHEAFF. Based on the CDR3 plus reference TRBV7-9 and TRBJ1-1, the full variable domain is DTGVSQNPRHKITKRGQNVTFRCDPISEHNRLYWYRQTLGQGPEFLTYFQNEAQLEKSRLLSDRFSAERPKGSFSTLEIQRTEQGDSAMYLCASSLDTRHEAFFGQGTRLTVV.

At least ten counts were recorded for this clonotype. The V gene is TRBV12-3 or TRBV12-4, the J gene TRBJ2-1; TRBD1 agrees at 9 bases. The CDR3 spans 12 residues. J was trimmed by 8 bases and V by 4 bases; bases with no gene match: 0. The CDR3, as DNA: TGTGCCAGCAGTTACAGGGGGCATGAGCAGTTCTTC. This sequence encodes CASSYRGHEQFF.

Only a few counts were recorded for this clonotype. The chain joins TRBV5-1 to TRBJ1-1; D possibly corresponds to TRBD1 (6 bases). From germline, CDR1 is SGHRS and CDR2 YFSETQ. V was shortened by 4 bases and J by 3 bases, with 28 bases between the two germline ends. The CDR3 runs to 19 residues. Written as DNA, the CDR3 is TGCGCCAGCAGCCCGGGACAAGTGTTTAAGGCCGTGGAGGACACTGAAGCTTTCTTT. Protein: CASSPGQVFKAVEDTEAFF.

The genes are TRBV20-1 and TRBJ2-3; D is unclear. Germline CDR1 is DFQATT and CDR2 is SNEGSKA (reference sequence). V was pared by 2 bases and J by 3 bases, with 12 bases between. There are 14 residues in the CDR3. The CDR3 DNA is TGCAGTGCTAGACAAAAGCGATCGACAGATACGCAGTATTTT. It yields the protein CSARQKRSTDTQYF.